This TCR beta chain was identified during a study of T-cell memory formation after mild COVID-19. Each CDR3 protein is one row after TCRdb ran MiXCR on the 5' RACE reads. The sample holds fewer than 300,000 distinct CDR3 sequences, about a sixth seen once. Overall study findings and caveats: Clones that contracted clustered mainly in CM and EM if CD4+ and in EMRA if CD8+.

CDR1 and CDR2 from the germline V gene are LGHNA and YSLEER. This CDR3 has 15 amino acids. The V segment lost 0 bases and the J segment 2 bases; nucleotides outside the gene matches: 3. This clonotype was detected only a few times. What it binds is not known. The V and J genes are TRBV4-3 and TRBJ2-5; 7 nucleotides match TRBD1. The sample consisted of PBMCs or a T cell subset sorted from them (not recorded which). This TCR came from a man between 18 and 35 years old who had mild COVID-19 (a few samples of this study predate the infection). Cell type and time point are not known. Written as DNA, the CDR3 is TGCGCCAGCAGCCAAGATTTCAGGGGGCAAGAGACCCAGTACTTC. Amino acids: CASSQDFRGQETQYF.